This T cell receptor beta chain was sequenced during a study of Ad26.COV2.S vaccination and SARS-CoV-2 variants. Overall study: The authors gave Ad26.COV2.S intramuscularly, either once or twice 56 days apart.

For this clone: The antigen remains unidentified.

Described treatment: roughly 18 received Ad26.COV2.S at low or high dose, single or two shots; several received placebo; per-sample allocation not given. Samples came from day 63 after the first vaccine or placebo injection. Aged 18-55 years, donor was enrolled in Boston in about 2020. Findings and caveats of the study: Spike-specific CD8+ and CD4+ T cell responses reportedly showed substantial breadth after vaccination. The TCR-based breadth and depth measures might underestimate overall T cell responses.

Germline assignment: CDR1 SGHTA and CDR2 FQGNSA. V lost 1 base and J lost 3, with 13 bases in between. The CDR3 loop spans 15 amino acids. The protocol was immunoSEQ multiplex PCR, while the TCRdb copy is restricted to in-frame clones and leaves out a portion. This table has about 350,000 clones, about 88% appearing once. This sequence was found in a person between 18 and 65 years old who received the Ad26.COV2.S COVID-19 vaccine or a placebo. This material consisted of peripheral blood, taken in a trial of Ad26.COV2.S vaccine versus placebo. The chain is built from TRBV7-2 and TRBJ2-7; TRBD2 might be the D (6 bases). The CDR3 DNA follows: TGTGCCAGCAGCTTAGTGGGTGGCGGGGACTACGAGCAGTACTTC. This codes for CASSLVGGGDYEQYF.